A selection of T cell receptor beta chains follows, all from one sample in a study of shared clonotypes between healthy human individuals. The method was immunoSEQ multiplex PCR; TCRdb's version includes in-frame clones alone and lacks a portion of them. The data show some 2 million clones, about 95% seen once. Material: naive CD8+ T cells sorted from blood. The receptor set was obtained from a man younger than 30 in good health. Each CDR3 is given with its conserved first and last residue.

V gene: TRBV4-3
J gene: TRBJ1-1
CDR3 protein: CASSPIIEGNPYEAFF

V gene: TRBV5-6
J gene: TRBJ1-5
CDR3 protein: CASNPQGPQHF

V gene: TRBV21-1
J gene: TRBJ2-7
CDR3 protein: CASSKDGQGADEQYF

V gene: TRBV2
J gene: TRBJ1-4
CDR3 protein: CASSAGGQGEKLFF

V gene: TRBV9
J gene: TRBJ2-1
CDR3 protein: CASSDPSGLKDNEQFF

V gene: TRBV30
J gene: TRBJ2-3
CDR3 protein: CAWMPLAHDTQYF

V gene: TRBV9
J gene: TRBJ1-6
CDR3 protein: CASSVGWGSPLHF

V gene: TRBV27
J gene: TRBJ1-1
CDR3 protein: CASSLSLSGGMNTEAFF

V gene: TRBV9
J gene: TRBJ2-7
CDR3 protein: CASSPTGSRSYEQYF

V gene: TRBV7-9
J gene: TRBJ2-1
CDR3 protein: CASTRHRDYNEQFF

V gene: TRBV7-9
J gene: TRBJ2-1
CDR3 protein: CASSLALSLGLDNEQFF

V gene: TRBV5-6
J gene: TRBJ2-4
CDR3 protein: CASSLGSREQYF

V gene: TRBV9
J gene: TRBJ1-1
CDR3 protein: CASSVVDGPSSEAFF

V gene: TRBV19
J gene: TRBJ2-7
CDR3 protein: CASSIRIGYEQYF

V gene: TRBV5-6
J gene: TRBJ2-1
CDR3 protein: CASSSPTGVPYNEQFF

V gene: TRBV5-6
J gene: TRBJ2-7
CDR3 protein: CASSLAGRTYEQYF

V gene: TRBV11-3
J gene: TRBJ1-1
CDR3 protein: CASSLEKVLAFF

V gene: TRBV7-2
J gene: TRBJ2-3
CDR3 protein: CASRSSDTQYF

V gene: TRBV18
J gene: TRBJ2-7
CDR3 protein: CASSPSHSTYEQYF

V gene: TRBV6-5
J gene: TRBJ1-2
CDR3 protein: CASSSAGTSTNYGYTF

V gene: TRBV4-1
J gene: TRBJ2-3
CDR3 protein: CASSQLAGNTDTQYF

V gene: TRBV2
J gene: TRBJ2-2
CDR3 protein: CASRSPLAGEGGELFF